This entry concerns a single T cell receptor (beta chain). Flow cytometry had shown expanded CD8+CD57+ cells in the patients chosen for sequencing. The sample originates from a study of CD8+CD57+ T cells in acquired aplastic anemia. Overall study context: Each DNA sample taken from sorted CD4+ and CD8+ cells came to about 3 ug on average.

TCR beta VDJ and CDR3 profiles were obtained from a genomic DNA template. TCRdb itself ran the reads through MiXCR, one entry per CDR3 protein. The sample shows about 250,000 distinct CDR3 sequences, around half of them seen only once. The source material was sorted CD4+, CD8+, or CD8+CD57+ T cells (not recorded which) from PBMCs. The receptor was isolated from a human donor with aplastic anemia.

CDR3 bases: TGTGCCAGCAGTGAAAGAAATCTCGCGAACACCGGGGAGCTGTTTTTT. As protein: CASSERNLANTGELFF. This chain uses TRBV2 with TRBJ2-2; D is uncertain. The germline V gene encodes CDR1 SNHLY and CDR2 FYNNEI. The CDR3 runs to 16 residues. Trimming left V 2 bases short and J 0 bases short, with 10 bases between. Full variable domain (remainder filled in from reference TRBV2 and TRBJ2-2): EPEVTQTPSHQVTQMGQEVILRCVPISNHLYFYWYRQILGQKVEFLVSFYNNEISEKSEIFDDQFSVERPDGSNFTLKIRSTKLEDSAMYFCASSERNLANTGELFFGEGSRLTVL.